This T cell receptor beta chain is drawn from a study of shared clonotypes between healthy human individuals. As for the study in general: The donors, a couple of women and a few men, were aged 18 to 49.

The CDR3 totals 12 residues. Germline assignment: CDR1 GTSNPN and CDR2 SVGIG (reference sequence). V lost 2 bases and J 6 bases, leaving 8 bases between the germline ends. Profiled with immunoSEQ multiplex PCR; TCRdb holds only in-frame clones, not every one. This table holds about 1 million clones, approximately 68% found once. Concerning this clone: What it recognizes is unknown.

Study-wide results and limits: Only a few donors were included, so the genetic and exposure-history diversity represented was limited.

This receptor was taken from a man between 18 and 29 years old in good health. This chain links TRBV30 with TRBJ1-5; a possible D gene is TRBD1 (5 bases). The sequenced sample consisted of memory CD4+ T cells sorted from blood. As for subset: CD45RA-negative fraction. CDR3 protein: CAWSRGFQPQHF. The CDR3 nucleotides read TGTGCCTGGAGTCGGGGGTTTCAGCCCCAGCATTTT. Combining the CDR3 with reference TRBV30 and TRBJ1-5 gives the whole variable domain SQTIHQWPATLVQPVGSPLSLECTVEGTSNPNLYWYRQAAGRGLQLLFYSVGIGQISSEVPQNLSASRPQDRQFILSSKKLLLSDSGFYLCAWSRGFQPQHFGDGTRLSIL.